The next 22 T cell receptor beta chains were all read from a single sample in a study of radiation and T cells in renal cell carcinoma. Some clones are missing from TCRdb's copy, which holds only in-frame ones; the method was immunoSEQ multiplex PCR. The sample has about 90,000 clones; about 79% are singletons. Noted time point: blood 4 weeks post-SBRT, at nephrectomy. Documented treatment: 15 Gy SBRT to primary tumor, nephrectomy 4 weeks later. The sequences come from blood, collected from a patient whose treatment included radiotherapy and nephrectomy. The receptors shown here come from a man in his fifties or sixties with renal cell carcinoma.

The chain joins TRBV6-5 to TRBJ1-2, with no clear D. The CDR3 length is 11 residues. V gave up 8 bases and J gave up 9 bases, with 13 bases separating them. Germline V lookup: CDR1 MNHEY, CDR2 SVGAGI. CDR3 sequence: CASRGGGRYTF. The CDR3 DNA sequence: TGTGCCAGCCGAGGTGGTGGCCGCTACACCTTC.

The V and J genes are TRBV28 and TRBJ2-6; the D gene is possibly TRBD1 (6 bases). This CDR3 is built from 17 residues. The V gene lost 2 bases and the J gene lost 1 base, with 12 bases spanning the gap. Germline CDR1 is MDHEN and CDR2 is SYDVKM. CDR3: CASSLPGVVSGANVLTF. DNA of the CDR3: TGTGCCAGCAGTTTACCAGGGGTGGTATCTGGGGCCAACGTCCTGACTTTC.

This chain uses TRBV20-1 with TRBJ2-3; perhaps TRBD1 as D (5 bases). With 5 bases removed from V and 12 bases from J, the gap between germline ends came to 12 bases. Germline V gives CDR1 DFQATT, CDR2 SNEGSKA (reference sequence). CDR3 size: 10 residues. CDR3 in DNA: TGCAGTGCTGGGGCTGACATCCAGTATTTT. It specifies CSAGADIQYF.

The V gene is TRBV5-4, the J gene TRBJ2-7; D is perhaps TRBD2 (6 bases). The CDR3 has 14 amino acids. The germline gives CDR1 SGHNT, CDR2 YYREEE (reference sequence). V lost 4 bases and J 4 bases, leaving 15 bases between the germline ends. CDR3 region: CASSIRDSKYEQYF. The CDR3 nucleotides are TGTGCCAGCAGCATCCGGGACTCCAAGTACGAGCAGTACTTC.

The chain employs TRBV18 and TRBJ2-1; 10 bases are a match to TRBD2. This CDR3 contains 17 residues. V dropped 0 bases and J dropped 7; count of bases not matched to a gene: 9. CDR1 KGHSH and CDR2 LQKENI come from the germline V gene. The CDR3 protein is CASSPPSSGSFGNEQFF. The CDR3 nucleotides are TGTGCCAGCTCACCACCGTCTAGCGGGAGTTTCGGGAATGAGCAGTTCTTC.

The genes are TRBV6-1 and TRBJ2-1; either TRBD1 or TRBD2 may supply D (5 bases each). V lost 1 base and J lost 2, with 6 bases in between. The CDR3 has 14 amino acids. CDR1 and CDR2 from the germline V gene are MNHNS and SASEGT. The CDR3 DNA is TGTGCCAGCAGTGAAGGGGGACCCTACAATGAGCAGTTCTTC. Translation gives CASSEGGPYNEQFF.

This sequence joins TRBV7-2 and TRBJ2-7; TRBD2 aligns across 7 bases. CDR1 is SGHTA and CDR2 is FQGNSA in the germline V gene. The CDR3 length is 14 residues. V was clipped by 2 bases and J by 4 bases; unmatched bases: 5. CDR3 sequence reads: CASSLKAGSYEQYF. DNA for the CDR3: TGTGCCAGCAGCTTAAAAGCGGGATCGTACGAGCAGTACTTC. Based on the CDR3 plus reference TRBV7-2 and TRBJ2-7, the full variable domain is GAGVSQSPSNKVTEKGKDVELRCDPISGHTALYWYRQSLGQGLEFLIYFQGNSAPDKSGLPSDRFSAERTGGSVSTLTIQRTQQEDSAVYLCASSLKAGSYEQYFGPGTRLTVT.

This clone was observed a handful of times. V usage is TRBV5-1 and J usage is TRBJ2-5; 11 bases align to TRBD2. The DNA end favors TRBJ2-7, so the J call may be wrong. Germline assignment: CDR1 SGHRS and CDR2 YFSETQ. CDR3 length: 18 residues. The CDR3 sequence is CASRIYSGRETSSYEQYF. The DNA for the CDR3 is TGCGCCAGCAGGATCTATAGCGGGAGGGAAACAAGCTCCTACGAGCAGTACTTC.

The chain carries TRBV6-1 and TRBJ1-3; 8 nucleotides agree with TRBD1. After removal of 5 bases from V and 4 bases from J, the junction contained 1 base not matched to a gene. CDR1 is MNHNS, CDR2 SASEGT, per germline. This CDR3 comprises 13 residues. CDR3 sequence: CASSWTGGNTIYF. In nucleotides, the CDR3 is TGTGCCAGCAGTTGGACAGGGGGAAACACCATATATTTT.

In the case of this clone: Relative to the germline gene, one junction end is altered; a read error may explain this. The chain has TRBV29-1 and TRBJ1-2; TRBD1 is a possible D gene (6 bases). From germline, CDR1 is SQVTM and CDR2 ANQGSEA. This CDR3 region has 13 residues. CDR3 loop: CSVAGAQIEIEPF. CDR3 bases: TGCAGCGTTGCGGGGGCCCAGATCGAAATTGAACCTTTC.

This sequence joins TRBV6-6 and TRBJ2-7, with no clear D. This CDR3 spans 14 amino acids. From germline, CDR1 is MNHNY and CDR2 SVGAGI (reference sequence). Between the trimmed V and J ends, which lost 6 bases and 6 bases, there was a span of 18 bases. CDR3 DNA sequence: TGTGCCAGCAGCTATAAAAGTGGAAGGAGCGAGCAGTACTTC. The encoded protein is CASSYKSGRSEQYF.

The chain recombines TRBV27 with TRBJ2-1, with no clear D. Germline V lookup: CDR1 MNHEY, CDR2 SMNVEV (reference sequence). V was cut by 10 bases and J by 7 bases, with 8 bases left in between. The CDR3 has 10 residues. The DNA of the CDR3 is TGTGCCACTCCGGATAATGAGCAGTTCTTC. Translating it yields CATPDNEQFF.

The chain links TRBV5-1 to TRBJ2-7, with TRBD1 identical over 8 bases. CDR3 length: 15 amino acids. V shed 3 bases, J shed 5 bases, and the junction held 10 bases outside the gene matches. The germline V gene has CDR1 SGHRS and CDR2 YFSETQ. The CDR3 coding sequence is TGCGCCAGCAGCTCGAGACAGGGGATCGGCAACGAGCAGTACTTC. This translates into CASSSRQGIGNEQYF.

V gene TRBV19 combines with J gene TRBJ1-5, with 9 bases that match TRBD1. CDR3 length: 15 residues. Trimming at V came to 5 bases and at J to 7 bases, leaving 9 bases not matched to a gene. Germline values: CDR1 LNHDA, CDR2 SQIVND (reference sequence). CDR3 sequence reads: CASSLPGQGWQPQHF. CDR3 nucleotides: TGTGCCAGTAGTCTCCCGGGACAGGGTTGGCAGCCCCAGCATTTT.

The chain combines TRBV27 with TRBJ1-1, with D perhaps matching TRBD1 (6 bases). The V gene's germline CDR1 is MNHEY and CDR2 SMNVEV (reference sequence). This CDR3 comprises 11 residues. V shed 6 bases and J shed 6 bases, with 8 bases lying between them. The CDR3 region has the DNA TGTGCCAGCAGCAGGGGATCTGAAGCTTTCTTT. Translating gives CASSRGSEAFF.

The chain joins TRBV20-1 to TRBJ2-7; D might be TRBD2 (5 bases). CDR3 length: 11 residues. Trimming removed 1 base from V and 7 bases from J, with 8 bases in between. CDR1 DFQATT and CDR2 SNEGSKA come from the germline V gene (reference sequence). This CDR3 is CSARGGFEQYF. CDR3 in DNA: TGCAGTGCTAGAGGAGGGTTTGAGCAGTACTTC.

The chain couples TRBV19 to TRBJ1-1; the match to TRBD1 covers 8 bases. Germline CDR1 is LNHDA and CDR2 is SQIVND (reference sequence). This CDR3 comprises 13 residues. V was pared by 6 bases and J by 3 bases, with 3 bases of the junction left unmatched. The CDR3 DNA is TGTGCCAGTAGAGCGGACAGGGACACTGAAGCTTTCTTT. This encodes CASRADRDTEAFF.

This chain connects TRBV6-5 to TRBJ2-7, with a weak D call TRBD1 (6 bases). The V and J ends lost 6 bases and 6 bases respectively, with 15 bases between them. CDR1 MNHEY and CDR2 SVGAGI come from the germline V gene. This CDR3 spans 13 amino acids. CDR3 nucleotide sequence: TGTGCCAGCAGCCAAACCGGGACACGCGAGCAGTACTTC. It codes for CASSQTGTREQYF.

A single count supports this clone. V and J are TRBV7-9 and TRBJ2-7; no definite D call. The CDR3 runs 15 residues. V lost 4 bases to trimming and J lost 1 base, with 14 bases between them. The V gene's germline CDR1 is SEHNR and CDR2 FQNEAQ (reference sequence). The CDR3 here is CASSSRDQSSYEQYF. CDR3 bases: TGTGCCAGCAGCTCTAGAGACCAATCGTCCTACGAGCAGTACTTC.

J is TRBJ1-2 and V is TRBV5-8; D is ambiguous. This CDR3 has 13 residues. The V gene lost 0 bases and the J gene lost 6 bases, with 9 bases spanning the gap. Germline V gene sequence: CDR1 SGHTS, CDR2 YDEGEE. CDR3 region: CASSLVRVHGYTF. The CDR3 region has the DNA TGTGCCAGCAGCTTGGTGCGGGTGCATGGCTACACCTTC.

This sequence joins TRBV29-1 and TRBJ2-7; 9 bases map to TRBD2. Germline values: CDR1 SQVTM, CDR2 ANQGSEA. CDR3 size: 12 residues. The CDR3 DNA reads TGCGCGGCGGGGGGGAGCTCCTACGAGCAGTACTTC. It translates to CAAGGSSYEQYF.

The chain is built from TRBV14 and TRBJ1-4; TRBD1 is a possible D gene (5 bases). Trimming took 1 base from V and 4 from J, leaving 7 bases between them. From germline, CDR1 is SGHDN and CDR2 FVKESK. The CDR3 runs to 14 residues. For the CDR3, the DNA is TGTGCCAGCAGCCAAGGGGGCTATAATGAAAAACTGTTTTTT. Translated: CASSQGGYNEKLFF.